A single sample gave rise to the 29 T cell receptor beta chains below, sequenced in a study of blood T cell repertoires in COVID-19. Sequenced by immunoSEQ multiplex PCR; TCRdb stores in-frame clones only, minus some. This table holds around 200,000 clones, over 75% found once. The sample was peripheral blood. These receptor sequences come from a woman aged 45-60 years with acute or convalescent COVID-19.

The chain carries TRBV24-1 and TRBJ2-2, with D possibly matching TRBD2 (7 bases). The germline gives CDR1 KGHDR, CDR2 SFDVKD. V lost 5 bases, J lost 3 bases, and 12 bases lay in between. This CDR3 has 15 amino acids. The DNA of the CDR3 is TGTGCCACCAGTGTGGGGGGGCTCCACACCGGGGAGCTGTTTTTT. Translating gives CATSVGGLHTGELFF.

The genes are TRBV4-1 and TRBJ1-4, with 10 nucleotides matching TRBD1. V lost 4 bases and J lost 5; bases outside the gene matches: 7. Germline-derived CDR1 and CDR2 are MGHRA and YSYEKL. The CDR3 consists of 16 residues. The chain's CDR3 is CASSPSRDRGNEKLFF. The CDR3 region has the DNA TGCGCCAGCAGCCCCTCCCGGGACAGGGGAAATGAAAAACTGTTTTTT.

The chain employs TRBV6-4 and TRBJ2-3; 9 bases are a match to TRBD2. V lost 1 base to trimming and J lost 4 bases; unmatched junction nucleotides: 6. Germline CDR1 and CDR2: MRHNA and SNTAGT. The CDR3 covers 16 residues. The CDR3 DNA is TGTGCCAGCAGTGACTTTAGCGGGAGAGGTTCAGATACGCAGTATTTT. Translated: CASSDFSGRGSDTQYF.

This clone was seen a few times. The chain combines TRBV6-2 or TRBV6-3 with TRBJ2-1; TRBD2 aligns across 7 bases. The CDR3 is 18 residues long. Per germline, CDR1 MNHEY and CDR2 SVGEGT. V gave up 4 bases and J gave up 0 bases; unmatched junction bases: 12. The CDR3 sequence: CASSFLRTRGSSYNEQFF. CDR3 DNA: TGTGCCAGCAGTTTCTTAAGGACTCGCGGGAGCTCCTACAATGAGCAGTTCTTC.

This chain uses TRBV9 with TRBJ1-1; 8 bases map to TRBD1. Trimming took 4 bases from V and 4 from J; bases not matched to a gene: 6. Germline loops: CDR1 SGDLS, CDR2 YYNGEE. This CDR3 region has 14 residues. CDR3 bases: TGTGCCAGCAGCCCAGACAGGGGTCGCACTGAAGCTTTCTTT. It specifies CASSPDRGRTEAFF.

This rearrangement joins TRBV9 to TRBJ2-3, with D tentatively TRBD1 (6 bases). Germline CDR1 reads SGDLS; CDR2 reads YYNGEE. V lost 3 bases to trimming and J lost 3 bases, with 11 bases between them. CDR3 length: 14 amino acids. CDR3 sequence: CASSAIQGTDTQYF. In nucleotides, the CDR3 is TGTGCCAGCAGCGCCATTCAGGGGACAGATACGCAGTATTTT.

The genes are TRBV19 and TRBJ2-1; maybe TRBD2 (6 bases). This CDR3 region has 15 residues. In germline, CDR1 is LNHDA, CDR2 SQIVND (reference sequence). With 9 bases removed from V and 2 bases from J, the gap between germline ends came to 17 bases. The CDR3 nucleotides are TGTGCCAGCCACCCTCAGCGGGTAACCTACAATGAGCAGTTCTTC. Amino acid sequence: CASHPQRVTYNEQFF. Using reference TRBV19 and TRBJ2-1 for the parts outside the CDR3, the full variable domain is DGGITQSPKYLFRKEGQNVTLSCEQNLNHDAMYWYRQDPGQGLRLIYYSQIVNDFQKGDIAEGYSVSREKKESFPLTVTSAQKNPTAFYLCASHPQRVTYNEQFFGPGTRLTVL.

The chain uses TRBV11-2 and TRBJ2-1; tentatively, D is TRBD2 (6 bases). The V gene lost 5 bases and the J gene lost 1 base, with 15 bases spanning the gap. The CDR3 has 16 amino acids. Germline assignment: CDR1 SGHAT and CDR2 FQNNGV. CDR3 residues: CASSLPLGGSYNEQFF. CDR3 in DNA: TGTGCCAGCAGCCTGCCACTCGGAGGGTCCTACAATGAGCAGTTCTTC.

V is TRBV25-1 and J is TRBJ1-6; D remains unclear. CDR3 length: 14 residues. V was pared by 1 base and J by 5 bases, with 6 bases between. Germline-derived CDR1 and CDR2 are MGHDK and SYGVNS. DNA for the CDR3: TGTGCCAGCAGTGAATCGGGGAATAATTCACCCCTCCACTTT. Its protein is CASSESGNNSPLHF.

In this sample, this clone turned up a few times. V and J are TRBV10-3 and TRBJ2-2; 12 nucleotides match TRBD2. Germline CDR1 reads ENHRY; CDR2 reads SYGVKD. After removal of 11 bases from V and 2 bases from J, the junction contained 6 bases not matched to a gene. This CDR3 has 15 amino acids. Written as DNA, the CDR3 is TGTGCCGTTCGACTAGCGGGGGTCAACACCGGGGAGCTGTTTTTT. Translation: CAVRLAGVNTGELFF.

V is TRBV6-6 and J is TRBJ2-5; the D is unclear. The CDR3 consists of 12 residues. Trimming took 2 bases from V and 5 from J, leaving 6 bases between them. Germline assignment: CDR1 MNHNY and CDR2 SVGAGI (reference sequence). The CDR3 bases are TGTGCCAGCAGTTACGCCAGGGAGACCCAGTACTTC. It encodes CASSYARETQYF.

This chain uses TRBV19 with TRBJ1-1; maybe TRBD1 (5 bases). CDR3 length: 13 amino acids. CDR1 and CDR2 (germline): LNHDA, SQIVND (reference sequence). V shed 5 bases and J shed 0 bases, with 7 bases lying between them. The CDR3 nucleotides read TGTGCCAGTAGTCAGGGATTGAACACTGAAGCTTTCTTT. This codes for CASSQGLNTEAFF.

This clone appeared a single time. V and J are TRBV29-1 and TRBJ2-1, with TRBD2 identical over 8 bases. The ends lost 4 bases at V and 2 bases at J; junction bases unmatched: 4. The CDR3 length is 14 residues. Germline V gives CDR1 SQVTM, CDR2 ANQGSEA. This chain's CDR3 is CSVGGLVTYNEQFF. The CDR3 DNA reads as TGCAGCGTTGGGGGACTAGTGACCTACAATGAGCAGTTCTTC.

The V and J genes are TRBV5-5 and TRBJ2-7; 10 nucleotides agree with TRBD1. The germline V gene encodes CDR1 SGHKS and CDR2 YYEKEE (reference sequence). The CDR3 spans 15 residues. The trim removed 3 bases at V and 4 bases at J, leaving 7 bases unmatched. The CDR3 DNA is TGTGCCAGCAGCTGGGCAGGGACAGGGGTTTACGAGCAGTACTTC. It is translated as CASSWAGTGVYEQYF. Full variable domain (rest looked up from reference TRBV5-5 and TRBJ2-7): DAGVTQSPTHLIKTRGQQVTLRCSPISGHKSVSWYQQVLGQGPQFIFQYYEKEERGRGNFPDRFSARQFPNYSSELNVNALLLGDSALYLCASSWAGTGVYEQYFGPGTRLTVT.

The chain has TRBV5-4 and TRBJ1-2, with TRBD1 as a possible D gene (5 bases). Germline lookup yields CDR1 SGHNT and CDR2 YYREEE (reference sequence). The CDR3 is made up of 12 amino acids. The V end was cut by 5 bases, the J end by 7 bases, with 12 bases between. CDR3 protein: CASRGGDVGYTF. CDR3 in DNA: TGTGCCAGCAGGGGGGGGGATGTTGGCTACACCTTC.

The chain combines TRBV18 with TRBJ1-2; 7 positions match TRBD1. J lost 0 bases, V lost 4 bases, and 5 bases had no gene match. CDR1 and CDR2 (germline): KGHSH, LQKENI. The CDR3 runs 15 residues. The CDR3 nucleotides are TGTGCCAGCTCACTACGGACAGGATCTAACTATGGCTACACCTTC. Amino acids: CASSLRTGSNYGYTF.

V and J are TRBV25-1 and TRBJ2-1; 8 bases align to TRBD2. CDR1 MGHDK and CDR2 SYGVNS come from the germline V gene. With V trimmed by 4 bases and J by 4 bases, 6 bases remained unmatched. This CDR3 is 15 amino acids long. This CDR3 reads CASSGSGGPYNEQFF. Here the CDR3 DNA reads TGTGCCAGCAGTGGATCGGGGGGGCCTTACAATGAGCAGTTCTTC. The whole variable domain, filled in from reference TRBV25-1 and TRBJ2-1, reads EADIYQTPRYLVIGTGKKITLECSQTMGHDKMYWYQQDPGMELHLIHYSYGVNSTEKGDLSSESTVSRIRTEHFPLTLESARPSHTSQYLCASSGSGGPYNEQFFGPGTRLTVL.

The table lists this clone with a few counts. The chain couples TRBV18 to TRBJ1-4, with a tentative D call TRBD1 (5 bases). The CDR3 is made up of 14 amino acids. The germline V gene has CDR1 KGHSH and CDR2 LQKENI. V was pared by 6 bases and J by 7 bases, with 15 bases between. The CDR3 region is CASSPAGRGEKLFF. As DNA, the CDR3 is TGTGCCAGCTCTCCGGCAGGGCGCGGTGAAAAACTGTTTTTT.

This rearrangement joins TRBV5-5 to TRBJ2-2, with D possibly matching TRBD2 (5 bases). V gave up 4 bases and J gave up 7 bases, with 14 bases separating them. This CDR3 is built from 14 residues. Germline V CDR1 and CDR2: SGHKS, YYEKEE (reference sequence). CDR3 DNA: TGTGCCAGCAGCCGAGGGTACGGGGACGGGGAGCTGTTTTTT. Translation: CASSRGYGDGELFF. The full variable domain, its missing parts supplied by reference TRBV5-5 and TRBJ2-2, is DAGVTQSPTHLIKTRGQQVTLRCSPISGHKSVSWYQQVLGQGPQFIFQYYEKEERGRGNFPDRFSARQFPNYSSELNVNALLLGDSALYLCASSRGYGDGELFFGEGSRLTVL.

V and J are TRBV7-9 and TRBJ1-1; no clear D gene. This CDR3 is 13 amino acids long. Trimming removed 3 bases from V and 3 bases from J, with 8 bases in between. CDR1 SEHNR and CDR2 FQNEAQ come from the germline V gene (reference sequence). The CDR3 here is CASSLAADTEAFF. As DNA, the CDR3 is TGTGCCAGCAGCTTGGCGGCGGACACTGAAGCTTTCTTT. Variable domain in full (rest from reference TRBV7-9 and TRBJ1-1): DTGVSQNPRHKITKRGQNVTFRCDPISEHNRLYWYRQTLGQGPEFLTYFQNEAQLEKSRLLSDRFSAERPKGSFSTLEIQRTEQGDSAMYLCASSLAADTEAFFGQGTRLTVV.

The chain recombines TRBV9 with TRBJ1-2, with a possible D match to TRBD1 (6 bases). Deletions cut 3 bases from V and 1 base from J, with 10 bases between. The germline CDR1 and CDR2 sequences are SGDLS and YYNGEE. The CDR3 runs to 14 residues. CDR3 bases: TGTGCCAGCAGCGCGCAGGGGCTTAACTATGGCTACACCTTC. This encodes CASSAQGLNYGYTF.

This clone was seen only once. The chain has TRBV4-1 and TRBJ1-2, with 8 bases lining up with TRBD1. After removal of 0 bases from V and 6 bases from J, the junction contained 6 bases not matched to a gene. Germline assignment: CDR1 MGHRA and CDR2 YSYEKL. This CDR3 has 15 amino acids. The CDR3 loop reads CASSQDSGGWNGYTF. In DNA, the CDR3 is TGCGCCAGCAGCCAAGATTCAGGGGGCTGGAATGGCTACACCTTC.

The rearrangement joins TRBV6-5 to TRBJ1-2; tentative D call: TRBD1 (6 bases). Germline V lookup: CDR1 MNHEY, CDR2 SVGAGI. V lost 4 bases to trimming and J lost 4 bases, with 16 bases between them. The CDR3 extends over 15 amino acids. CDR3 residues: CASSSTGNAFYGYTF. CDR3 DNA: TGTGCCAGCAGTTCGACAGGCAATGCCTTCTATGGCTACACCTTC.

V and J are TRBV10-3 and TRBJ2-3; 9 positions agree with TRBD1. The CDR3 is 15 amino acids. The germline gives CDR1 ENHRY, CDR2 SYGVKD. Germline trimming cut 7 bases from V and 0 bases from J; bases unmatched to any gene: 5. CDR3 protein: CAITPDRGSTDTQYF. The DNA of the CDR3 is TGTGCCATCACTCCCGACAGGGGGAGCACAGATACGCAGTATTTT.

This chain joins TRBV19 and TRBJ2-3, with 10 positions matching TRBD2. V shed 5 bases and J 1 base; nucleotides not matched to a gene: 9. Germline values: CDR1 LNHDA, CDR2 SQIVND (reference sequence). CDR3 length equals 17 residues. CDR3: CASSGLAGASGTDTQYF. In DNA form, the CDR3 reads TGTGCCAGTAGTGGTCTAGCGGGGGCTTCGGGCACAGATACGCAGTATTTT.

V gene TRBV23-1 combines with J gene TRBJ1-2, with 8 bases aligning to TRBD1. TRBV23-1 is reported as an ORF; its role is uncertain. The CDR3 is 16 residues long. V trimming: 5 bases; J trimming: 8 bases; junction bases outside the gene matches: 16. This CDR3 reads CASSTPRSRTGNGYTF. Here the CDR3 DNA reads TGCGCCAGCAGTACCCCCCGGTCCCGGACAGGGAACGGCTACACCTTC.

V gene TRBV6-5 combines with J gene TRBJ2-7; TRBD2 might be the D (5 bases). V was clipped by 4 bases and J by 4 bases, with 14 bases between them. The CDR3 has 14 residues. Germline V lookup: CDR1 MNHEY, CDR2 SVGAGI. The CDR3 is CASSSPRVPYEQYF. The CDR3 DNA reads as TGTGCCAGCAGTTCCCCGAGGGTCCCGTACGAGCAGTACTTC.

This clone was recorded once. The DNA of the CDR3 is TGTGCCAGCAGCCGCGAGCGGGAGGGCACCTACAATGAGCAGTTCTTC. It codes for CASSREREGTYNEQFF. V and J are TRBV28 and TRBJ2-1; 10 bases fit TRBD2. Germline CDR1 reads MDHEN; CDR2 reads SYDVKM. The CDR3 contains 16 residues. V lost 6 bases and J lost 2; bases outside the gene matches: 7.

The CDR3 sequence is CASSYAGWTDTQYF. CDR3 in DNA: TGTGCCAGCAGTTACGCTGGCTGGACAGATACGCAGTATTTT. The chain has TRBV6-5 and TRBJ2-3; D not resolved. The V gene's germline CDR1 is MNHEY and CDR2 SVGAGI. This CDR3 region has 14 residues. The V gene lost 2 bases and the J gene lost 3 bases, with 9 bases spanning the gap.